This entry is about one T cell receptor (beta chain). Its matching antigen is unknown. The data were taken from a study of T cells expressing NK-cell markers. Study at large: Cells sorted as CD3+CD56+NKG2C+, CD3+CD56+NKG2C- and CD3+CD56-NKG2C+ T cells supplied the TCR beta repertoires. The sequencing cohort of eight donors included seven HCMV-seropositive individuals and one seronegative individual. Findings of the study overall: Dominant NKG2C+ clonotypes in 6 or 7 donors made up roughly 1.0-7.0% of CD8+ T cells.

Reprocessing the 5' RACE reads, TCRdb reports a single entry for every CDR3 protein and omits DNA. With some 340,000 distinct CDR3 sequences in the sample, the ten largest clones hold roughly 5.2%. The CDR3 totals 13 residues. The germline V gene has CDR1 DFQATT and CDR2 SNEGSKA (reference sequence). The sequence derives from a man aged 18-75 years in good health. The chain has TRBV20-1 and TRBJ2-7; TCRdb proposes TRBD1, but this gene call is untestable without DNA. The sequenced material came from blood T cells: a sorted CD56 or NKG2C T cell subset, CD4+ or CD8+ T cells, or bulk PBMC T cells (not recorded which). CDR3 amino acids: CSAWNRASYEQYF.